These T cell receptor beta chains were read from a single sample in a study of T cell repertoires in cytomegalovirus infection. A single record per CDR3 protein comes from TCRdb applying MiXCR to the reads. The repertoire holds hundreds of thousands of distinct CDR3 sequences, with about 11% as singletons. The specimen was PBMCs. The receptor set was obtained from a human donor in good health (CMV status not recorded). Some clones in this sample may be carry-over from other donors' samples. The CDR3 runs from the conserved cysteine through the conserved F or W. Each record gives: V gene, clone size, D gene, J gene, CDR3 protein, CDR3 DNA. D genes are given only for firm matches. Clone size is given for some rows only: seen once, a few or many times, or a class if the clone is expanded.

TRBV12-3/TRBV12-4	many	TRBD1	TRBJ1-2	CASRRTGLYGYTF	TGTGCCAGCAGACGGACAGGGTTATATGGCTACACCTTC
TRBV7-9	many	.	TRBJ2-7	CASSPLGRVTSYEQYF	TGTGCCAGCAGCCCCCTGGGACGGGTGACATCCTACGAGCAGTACTTC
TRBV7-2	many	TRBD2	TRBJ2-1	CAGGLAGGEQFF	TGTGCCGGAGGACTAGCGGGAGGGGAGCAGTTCTTC
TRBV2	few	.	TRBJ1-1	CASARQVMNTEAFF	TGTGCCAGCGCCCGACAGGTCATGAACACTGAAGCTTTCTTT
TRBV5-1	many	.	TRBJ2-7	CASSLSGQRLGEQYF	TGCGCCAGCAGCTTGTCCGGACAGCGCCTAGGGGAGCAGTACTTC
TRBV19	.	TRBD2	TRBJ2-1	CASSRDSGSRGGNEQFF	TGTGCCAGTAGTCGGGATAGCGGGAGTAGGGGAGGCAATGAGCAGTTCTTC
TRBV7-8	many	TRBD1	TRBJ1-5	CASSVDRVAHNQPQHF	TGTGCCAGCAGCGTTGACAGGGTCGCCCACAATCAGCCCCAGCATTTT
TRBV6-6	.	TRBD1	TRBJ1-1	CATTRTGLEAFF	TGTGCCACCACTAGGACAGGCCTTGAAGCTTTCTTT
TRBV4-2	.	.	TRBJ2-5	CASSQDPQKTQYF	TGTGCCAGCAGCCAAGATCCCCAGAAGACCCAGTACTTC
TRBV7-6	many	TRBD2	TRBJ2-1	CASSLTLAGSLANEQFF	TGTGCCAGCAGCTTAACACTAGCGGGATCGTTGGCCAATGAGCAGTTCTTC
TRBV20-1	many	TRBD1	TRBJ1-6	CSALTGETNSPLHF	TGCAGTGCCTTGACAGGGGAAACGAATTCACCCCTCCACTTT
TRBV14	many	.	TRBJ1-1	CASSSPGPAFF	TGTGCCAGCAGCTCGCCGGGACCTGCTTTCTTT
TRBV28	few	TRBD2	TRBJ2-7	CASSSTSSYYEQYF	TGTGCCAGCAGTTCGACTAGCAGTTACTACGAGCAGTACTTC
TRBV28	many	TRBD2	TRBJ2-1	CASPPPSGRDVEQFF	TGTGCCAGCCCGCCCCCTAGCGGGAGGGACGTTGAGCAGTTCTTC
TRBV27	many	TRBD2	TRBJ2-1	CASSFRLAAYNEQFF	TGTGCCAGCAGCTTTCGGCTAGCGGCATACAATGAGCAGTTCTTC
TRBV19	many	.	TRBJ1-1	CASSTAGPRRAEAFF	TGTGCCAGTAGTACCGCGGGGCCTAGAAGGGCTGAAGCTTTCTTT
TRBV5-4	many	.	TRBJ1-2	CASSLDGANYGYTF	TGTGCCAGCAGCTTGGACGGGGCAAACTATGGCTACACCTTC
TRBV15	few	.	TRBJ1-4	CATSGRDKGPLNEKLFF	TGTGCCACCAGCGGCCGGGACAAAGGACCCCTTAATGAAAAACTGTTTTTT
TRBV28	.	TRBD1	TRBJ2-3	CASFYSGTGSDTQYF	TGTGCCAGCTTTTATTCCGGGACAGGGTCAGATACGCAGTATTTT
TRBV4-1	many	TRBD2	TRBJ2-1	CASSQVVPGGNEQFF	TGCGCCAGCAGCCAAGTCGTTCCCGGGGGGAATGAGCAGTTCTTC
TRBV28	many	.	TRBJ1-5	CASSLWAGASKRPQHF	TGTGCCAGCAGTTTATGGGCAGGGGCTTCGAAAAGGCCCCAGCATTTT
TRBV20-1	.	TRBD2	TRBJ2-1	CSARDSLAGDSYNEQFF	TGCAGTGCTAGAGATTCGCTAGCGGGAGATTCTTACAATGAGCAGTTCTTC
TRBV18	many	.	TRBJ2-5	CASSPPADQETQYF	TGTGCCAGCTCACCACCGGCGGATCAAGAGACCCAGTACTTC
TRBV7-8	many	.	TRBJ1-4	CASSLAVGGNEKLFF	TGTGCCAGCAGCTTAGCGGTGGGGGGAAATGAAAAACTGTTTTTT
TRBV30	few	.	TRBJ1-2	CAWEGPGIYGYTF	TGTGCCTGGGAGGGGCCAGGGATCTATGGCTACACCTTC
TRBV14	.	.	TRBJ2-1	CASSQVSGPGNEQFF	TGTGCCAGCAGCCAAGTAAGCGGGCCTGGGAATGAGCAGTTCTTC
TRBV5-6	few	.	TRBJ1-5	CASSLKIGQPQHF	TGTGCCAGCAGCTTAAAAATCGGTCAGCCCCAGCATTTT
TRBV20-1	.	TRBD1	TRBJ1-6	CSARNPGQGDSPLHF	TGCAGTGCTAGGAATCCGGGACAGGGGGATTCACCCCTCCACTTT
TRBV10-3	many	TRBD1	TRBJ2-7	CATGTGDSYEQYF	TGTGCCACCGGGACAGGGGATTCCTACGAGCAGTACTTC
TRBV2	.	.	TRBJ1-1	CASSAPSSEAFF	TGTGCCAGCAGTGCCCCGAGTTCTGAAGCTTTCTTT
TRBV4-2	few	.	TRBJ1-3	CASSRIIEGSGNTIYF	TGTGCCAGCAGCCGGATCATAGAGGGTTCTGGAAACACCATATATTTT
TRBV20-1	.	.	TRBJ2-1	CSARIGLQYNEQFF	TGCAGTGCTAGAATCGGACTTCAATACAATGAGCAGTTCTTC
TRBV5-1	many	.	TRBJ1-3	CASSSDGAAGGNTIYF	TGCGCCAGCAGCTCCGACGGTGCAGCTGGGGGAAACACCATATATTTT
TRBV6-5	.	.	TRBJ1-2	CASSYSKKVAINYGYTF	TGTGCCAGCAGTTACTCGAAAAAGGTGGCGATTAACTATGGCTACACCTTC
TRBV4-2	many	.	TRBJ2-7	CASSQDYGLIYEQYF	TGTGCCAGCAGCCAAGATTACGGACTAATCTACGAGCAGTACTTC
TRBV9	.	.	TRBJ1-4	CASSSSTGTHSNEKLFF	TGTGCCAGCAGCTCCTCAACCGGGACACACTCTAATGAAAAACTGTTTTTT
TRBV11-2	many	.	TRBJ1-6	CASSLGRNSPLHF	TGTGCCAGCAGCTTAGGTCGGAATTCACCCCTCCACTTT
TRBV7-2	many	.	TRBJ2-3	CASSRADTQYF	TGTGCCAGCAGCCGGGCCGATACGCAGTATTTT
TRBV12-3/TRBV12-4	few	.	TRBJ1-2	CASSIGQTFYGYTF	TGTGCCAGCAGTATTGGACAGACATTCTATGGCTACACCTTC
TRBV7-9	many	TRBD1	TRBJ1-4	CASSSRQGGEKLFF	TGTGCCAGCAGCTCCCGACAGGGAGGGGAAAAACTGTTTTTT
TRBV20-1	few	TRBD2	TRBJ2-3	CSALLAGRLDTQYF	TGCAGTGCTTTACTAGCGGGAAGGTTAGATACGCAGTATTTT